The rows below give T cell receptor beta chains drawn from one sample of a study of Graves' ophthalmopathy and Graves' hyperthyroidism. TCRdb re-analysed the multiplex PCR reads in MiXCR, keeping a single row per CDR3 protein. Of 300,000 to 400,000 distinct CDR3 sequences listed, roughly 15% are singletons. The source material was peripheral blood. These receptors came from an adult man with Graves' ophthalmopathy. CDR3s leave out the opening cysteine and the closing phenylalanine or tryptophan. The order of the fields is CDR3 protein, V gene, J gene, D gene. A D gene is named only where the DNA matches it firmly.

AISARDNSYEQY	TRBV10-3	TRBJ2-7	.
ATSRAVGGAGTEAF	TRBV15	TRBJ1-1	.
ASSLRTGSQPQH	TRBV12-3/TRBV12-4	TRBJ1-5	TRBD1
ASSPQGRGYSNQPQH	TRBV6-4	TRBJ1-5	.
ASRNQRLAGNGELF	TRBV2	TRBJ2-2	TRBD2
ASSQDITSGWEQY	TRBV3-1	TRBJ2-7	.
ASRRPGGNQPQH	TRBV12-3/TRBV12-4	TRBJ1-5	.
ASSRQGMYSPLH	TRBV9	TRBJ1-6	.
ASSQDIEQGLTEQF	TRBV4-1	.	.
ASSSGGGETQY	TRBV7-2	TRBJ2-5	.
ASSAGVSVGTEAF	TRBV7-2	TRBJ1-1	.
ASSVSGEQY	TRBV6-1	TRBJ2-7	.
ASSYLLSNTEAF	TRBV12-3/TRBV12-4	TRBJ1-1	.
SATGGGQETQY	TRBV20-1	TRBJ2-5	TRBD1
ASREVGGTYEQY	TRBV6-5	TRBJ2-7	.
ASSQEHGNTEAF	TRBV4-3	TRBJ1-1	.
ASSLEAGVSPYEQY	TRBV27	TRBJ2-7	TRBD2
ASSRLAVETQY	TRBV4-1	TRBJ2-5	TRBD2
SASRTRDSYEQY	TRBV20-1	TRBJ2-7	TRBD2
ASSIAFSDPFYEQY	TRBV19	TRBJ2-7	.
ASSPLLVGVSGNTIY	TRBV11-2	TRBJ1-3	.
ASSLRGQGRNSPLH	TRBV28	TRBJ1-6	TRBD1
SARDRSGANVLT	TRBV20-1	TRBJ2-6	.
ASGRLVQETQY	TRBV6-1	TRBJ2-5	.
SARPTGLAGSYEQY	TRBV20-1	TRBJ2-7	TRBD2
SARDFLWNTEAF	TRBV20-1	TRBJ1-1	.
ASSPYWNQETQY	TRBV6-1	TRBJ2-5	.
ASRSPGTGDGYT	TRBV7-9	TRBJ1-2	TRBD1
ASSPEVAYDEAF	TRBV5-5	TRBJ1-1	.
ASKGTANYGYT	TRBV6-5	TRBJ1-2	.
ASSRGARGETQY	TRBV19	TRBJ2-5	TRBD2
ASSPAGGAVEQY	TRBV11-2	TRBJ2-7	.
ASSYRQGSTGELF	TRBV6-2/TRBV6-3	TRBJ2-2	.
AWTQDRGEAF	TRBV30	TRBJ1-1	TRBD1
ASSAVRGSYEQY	TRBV11-2	TRBJ2-7	.
ASSLIGRGTEAF	TRBV12-3/TRBV12-4	TRBJ1-1	.
ASSPRTGAKTQY	TRBV19	TRBJ2-5	TRBD1
ASQRFGETQY	TRBV2	TRBJ2-5	.
ASSFRDLAYEQY	TRBV5-1	TRBJ2-7	.
AGLGGGMSNQPQH	TRBV10-3	TRBJ1-5	.
ASSQDPGQSNQPQH	TRBV4-2	TRBJ1-5	.
ATIKGPGAGELF	TRBV15	TRBJ2-2	.
ASSFRGSSGNTIY	TRBV5-6	TRBJ1-3	.
ASSYPGQGRTGELF	TRBV6-2/TRBV6-3	TRBJ2-2	TRBD1
AWSQLIPMNTEAF	TRBV30	TRBJ1-1	.
SVEVSAQGNTEAS	TRBV29-1	TRBJ1-1	TRBD1
ASSRGTPSRTEAF	TRBV5-1	TRBJ1-1	.
ASSPDREGQPQH	TRBV5-1	TRBJ1-5	TRBD1
ASSFSTYEQY	TRBV28	TRBJ2-7	.
ASSFSVQEQETQY	TRBV12-3/TRBV12-4	TRBJ2-5	.
ASSLAMVLETQY	TRBV11-2	TRBJ2-5	.
ASTQTGRGQPQH	TRBV6-2/TRBV6-3	TRBJ1-5	TRBD1
ASRISTSGGLYEQY	TRBV6-1	TRBJ2-7	TRBD2
SARGRDRGPYEQY	TRBV20-1	TRBJ2-7	TRBD1